This T cell receptor beta chain appears in the sequencing data of a study of T cells after yellow fever vaccination. Study results and caveats: Booster samples showed a return of most primary-vaccination clones (around 96% CD4, 88% CD8). It was a small share of clonotypes that appeared in both CD4 and CD8 compartments.

TCRdb recomputed calls from the 5' RACE reads with MiXCR, one row per CDR3 protein. Here the sample spans approximately 610,000 distinct CDR3 sequences, less than 20% being singletons. Regarding this clonotype: The antigen is unknown. This may arise from a read error, as a much more abundant clone is one base away.

Looked up from germline, CDR1 is KGHSH and CDR2 is LQKENI. The V end was cut by 2 bases, the J end by 8 bases, with 15 bases between. The CDR3 loop spans 14 amino acids. This sequence joins TRBV18 and TRBJ1-2; TRBD1 might be the D (6 bases). The sample consisted of PBMCs, taken 4 to 6 days after the first yellow fever vaccination. This TCR derives from a man aged 18 to 29 who received the YFV17D yellow fever vaccine. CDR3 coding DNA: TGTGCCAGCTCACCAGAGGAACAGGGTTCGGGCTACACCTTC. It codes for CASSPEEQGSGYTF.